This T cell receptor (beta chain) originates from a study of cytomegalovirus exposure and HLA in healthy donors. Points from the study as a whole: The study labeled under 200 TCR beta chains cytomegalovirus-associated.

The donors were part of the validation cohort, which consisted of under 150 subjects and was separate from the first cohort of 666 subjects. Germline-derived CDR1 and CDR2 are MNHEY and SMNVEV (reference sequence). Between the trimmed V and J ends, which lost 6 bases and 4 bases, there was a span of 18 bases. The CDR3 is made up of 16 amino acids. Concerning this clone itself: Antigen: not known.

Only in-frame clones appear in the TCRdb table, and some are missing; sequencing was by immunoSEQ multiplex PCR. The profile covers 90,000 to 130,000 clones, with around nine tenths appearing a single time and more than 1.4% taken by the ten largest. The clonotype originates from a woman in her thirties in good health and CMV-seropositive. Sequencing used PBMCs. The chain carries TRBV27 and TRBJ2-2, with TRBD2 as a possible D gene (5 bases). CDR3 in amino acids: CASRYRHSAGTGELFF. CDR3 nucleotide sequence: TGTGCCAGCAGGTACCGCCACTCGGCGGGCACCGGGGAGCTGTTTTTT.